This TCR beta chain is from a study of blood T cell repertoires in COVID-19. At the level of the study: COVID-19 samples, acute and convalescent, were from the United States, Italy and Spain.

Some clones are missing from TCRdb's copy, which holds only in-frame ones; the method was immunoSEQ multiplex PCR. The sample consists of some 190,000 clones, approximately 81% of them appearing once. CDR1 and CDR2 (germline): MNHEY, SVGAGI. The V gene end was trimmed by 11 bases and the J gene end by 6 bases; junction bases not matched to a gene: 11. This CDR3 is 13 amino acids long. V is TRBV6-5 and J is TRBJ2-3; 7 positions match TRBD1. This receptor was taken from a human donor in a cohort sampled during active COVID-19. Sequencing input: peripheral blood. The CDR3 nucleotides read TGTGCCGGACAAAGACAGGGTCCGGATACGCAGTATTTT. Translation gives CAGQRQGPDTQYF.